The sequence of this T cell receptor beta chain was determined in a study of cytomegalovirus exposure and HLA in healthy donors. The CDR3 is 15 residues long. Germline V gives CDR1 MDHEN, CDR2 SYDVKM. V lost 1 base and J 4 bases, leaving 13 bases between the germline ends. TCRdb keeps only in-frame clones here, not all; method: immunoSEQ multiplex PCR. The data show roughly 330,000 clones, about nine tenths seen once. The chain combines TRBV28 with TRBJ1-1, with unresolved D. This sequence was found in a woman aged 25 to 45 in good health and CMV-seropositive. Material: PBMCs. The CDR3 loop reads CASSLYRAGGTEAFF. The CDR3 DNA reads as TGTGCCAGCAGTTTATATCGGGCTGGCGGCACTGAAGCTTTCTTT. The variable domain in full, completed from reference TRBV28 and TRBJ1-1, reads DVKVTQSSRYLVKRTGEKVFLECVQDMDHENMFWYRQDPGLGLRLIYFSYDVKMKEKGDIPEGYSVSREKKERFSLILESASTNQTSMYLCASSLYRAGGTEAFFGQGTRLTVV.